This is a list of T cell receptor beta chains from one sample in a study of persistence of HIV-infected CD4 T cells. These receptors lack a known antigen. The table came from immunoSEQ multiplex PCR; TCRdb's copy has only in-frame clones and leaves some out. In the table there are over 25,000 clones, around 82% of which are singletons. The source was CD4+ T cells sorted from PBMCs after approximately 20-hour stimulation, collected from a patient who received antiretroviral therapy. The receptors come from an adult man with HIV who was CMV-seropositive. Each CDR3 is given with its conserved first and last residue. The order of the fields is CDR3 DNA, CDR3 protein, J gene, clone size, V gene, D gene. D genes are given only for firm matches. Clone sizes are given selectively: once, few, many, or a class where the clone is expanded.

TGTGCCAGCAGCCCCTCCATCGAAGGGGTTAAAAATGAGCAGTTCTTC,CASSPSIEGVKNEQFF,TRBJ2-1,-,TRBV7-9,-
TGTGCCAGCTCTCTTCAGACAGGGGCAGAGACCCAGTACTTC,CASSLQTGAETQYF,TRBJ2-5,-,TRBV18,TRBD1
TGTGCCAGCAGCTTGGATCAGCGGGGGGGCCCAGATACGCAGTATTTT,CASSLDQRGGPDTQYF,TRBJ2-3,-,TRBV5-4,TRBD2
TGCGCCAGCAGCTCCGCTAGCGGTGTAAATGAGCAGTTCTTC,CASSSASGVNEQFF,TRBJ2-1,-,TRBV5-1,TRBD2
TGTGCCAGCAAGGCACAGCGGAGCTCCTACGAGCAGTACTTC,CASKAQRSSYEQYF,TRBJ2-7,once,TRBV2,-
TGTGCCAGCAGTCTCAACCGGGTCACTAATGAAAAACTGTTTTTT,CASSLNRVTNEKLFF,TRBJ1-4,-,TRBV6-5,-
TGTGCTAGTGGGGTGACGCACTTGACAAGGACCGGGGAGCTGTTTTTT,CASGVTHLTRTGELFF,TRBJ2-2,-,TRBV12-5,-
TGTGCCAGCAGCCCTACCGTGGGGGGACAAGGTGCTTTCTTT,CASSPTVGGQGAFF,TRBJ1-1,few,TRBV7-3,-
TGCAGCGTTGGGCCCTCTCTTGGGTTGCAGTACTTC,CSVGPSLGLQYF,TRBJ2-7,-,TRBV29-1,-
TGTGCCAGCAGTTTAAGTAATGAAAAACTGTTTTTT,CASSLSNEKLFF,TRBJ1-4,-,TRBV28,-
TGTGCCATATCCTCGAGGGGGGCAGATACGCAGTATTTT,CAISSRGADTQYF,TRBJ2-3,-,TRBV3-1/TRBV3-2,-
TGTGCCAGCAGGACCGGATCCGGGACAGGGGTTTATGGCTACACCTTC,CASRTGSGTGVYGYTF,TRBJ1-2,few,TRBV2,TRBD1
TGTGCCAGCAGCTTACAACAGGGAGGTGAAGCTTTCTTT,CASSLQQGGEAFF,TRBJ1-1,-,TRBV7-3,-
TGCAGTGCTAGTTTGAGACAGGGCTATGGCTACACCTTC,CSASLRQGYGYTF,TRBJ1-2,-,TRBV20-1,TRBD1
TGTGCCAGCAGTGAAGATGGATCAACTAATGAAAAACTGTTTTTT,CASSEDGSTNEKLFF,TRBJ1-4,-,TRBV2,-
TGTGCCAGCAGTCCCCCGGGACAGGGCGGCGCAAATACGCAGTATTTT,CASSPPGQGGANTQYF,TRBJ2-3,once,TRBV7-9,TRBD1
TGTGCCAGCAGCGTGGGACAGGGGGATTCACCCCTCCACTTT,CASSVGQGDSPLHF,TRBJ1-6,-,TRBV6-5,TRBD1
TGCGCCAGCAGCTTGGACTTGGGACTGAGCACAGATACGCAGTATTTT,CASSLDLGLSTDTQYF,TRBJ2-3,few,TRBV5-1,-
TGTGCCAGCAGCCAAGAAGTGGGCGCGGTCAATGAGCAGTTCTTC,CASSQEVGAVNEQFF,TRBJ2-1,few,TRBV3-1/TRBV3-2,-
TGTGCCATCAGGGACCCCCAGGGAATAGACTCTGGGGCCAACGTCCTGACTTTC,CAIRDPQGIDSGANVLTF,TRBJ2-6,-,TRBV10-3,-
TGTGCCAGCAGTTTGTCGCCGGGGGCCTACTACAATGAGCAGTTCTTC,CASSLSPGAYYNEQFF,TRBJ2-1,-,TRBV28,-
TGTGCCAGCAGCTTACTTAGGACAGGGAGTTCCGGGGAGCTGTTTTTT,CASSLLRTGSSGELFF,TRBJ2-2,-,TRBV7-9,TRBD1
TGTGCCACCAGTTCTTCAGCTCGTGGCAATCAGCCCCAGCATTTT,CATSSSARGNQPQHF,TRBJ1-5,-,TRBV24-1,-
TGTGCCAGCAGCTTCATGGGACTACATCTTTCAAAAACCATTCAGTACTTC,CASSFMGLHLSKTIQYF,TRBJ2-4,-,TRBV7-4,TRBD2
TGTGCCAGCTCACCAAGACAGGGTGAGGATGAAAAACTGTTTTTT,CASSPRQGEDEKLFF,TRBJ1-4,-,TRBV18,TRBD1
TGTGCCAGCAGTCCCGGCGGGAGGGCATACAATGAGCAGTTCTTC,CASSPGGRAYNEQFF,TRBJ2-1,-,TRBV25-1,TRBD2
TGTGCCAGCAGCCAGACCGGGACAGGGCCGTCAGAGCAGTTCTTC,CASSQTGTGPSEQFF,TRBJ2-1,-,TRBV3-1/TRBV3-2,TRBD1
TGTGCCAGCAGGCCAACGGCGACCGGGGAGCTGTTTTTT,CASRPTATGELFF,TRBJ2-2,-,TRBV12-3/TRBV12-4,-
TGCGCCAGCAGCTTGGAGGTTCTCCCTAGCACAGATACGCAGTATTTT,CASSLEVLPSTDTQYF,TRBJ2-3,few,TRBV5-1,-
TGCGCCAGCAGCCAAGGACGGGACAGGGCTAATTCACCCCTCCACTTT,CASSQGRDRANSPLHF,TRBJ1-6,-,TRBV4-1,TRBD1
TGCAGTGCTAGTAGTAGCGGGGGCCCACAAGAGACCCAGTACTTC,CSASSSGGPQETQYF,TRBJ2-5,-,TRBV20-1,TRBD2
TGTGCCAGCAGCCCTCAAAGGGGGGGGCTCTTAGGCACAGATACGCAGTATTTT,CASSPQRGGLLGTDTQYF,TRBJ2-3,-,TRBV3-1/TRBV3-2,-
TGTGCCAGCACAGGGGCGCACGGCGGTGGCTACACCTTC,CASTGAHGGGYTF,TRBJ1-2,-,TRBV28,-
TGTGCCAGCAGTTCCACTAGGGACTATTCCTACGAGCAGTACTTC,CASSSTRDYSYEQYF,TRBJ2-7,-,TRBV6-5,TRBD2
TGTGCCAGTAGAGTGGGACTAGGGGGCGATACGCAGTATTTT,CASRVGLGGDTQYF,TRBJ2-3,-,TRBV19,-
TGCGCCAGCAGCTTATGGACAGGGGATACCGGGGAGCTGTTTTTT,CASSLWTGDTGELFF,TRBJ2-2,-,TRBV5-1,TRBD1
TGCGCCAGCAGCCCTGCTCAGAACTACGAGCAGTACTTC,CASSPAQNYEQYF,TRBJ2-7,-,TRBV5-1,-
TGTGCCAGCAGTTTAGGTGGGGGGGACACCGGGGAGCTGTTTTTT,CASSLGGGDTGELFF,TRBJ2-2,-,TRBV28,TRBD2
TGTGCCAGCAGGGCGCTGGACAGGGCCACTGAAGCTTTCTTT,CASRALDRATEAFF,TRBJ1-1,-,TRBV2,TRBD1
TGTGCCAGCAGCTCACCCCCCACAGGAACCACAGATACGCAGTATTTT,CASSSPPTGTTDTQYF,TRBJ2-3,-,TRBV5-4,-
TGTGCCAGCAGCCACGCCCCGCGGGCTAACTATGGCTACACCTTC,CASSHAPRANYGYTF,TRBJ1-2,-,TRBV5-5,-
TGTGCCAGCAGTCTTAGCGGGGGAATCTCCTACGAGCAGTACTTC,CASSLSGGISYEQYF,TRBJ2-7,-,TRBV28,TRBD2
TGTGCCAGCAGCTTTTCGGAGAACTGGAGCAATCAGCCCCAGCATTTT,CASSFSENWSNQPQHF,TRBJ1-5,-,TRBV5-8,-
TGCAGCGTTGAAGACCAAGGGAGGGGCTACACCTTC,CSVEDQGRGYTF,TRBJ1-2,-,TRBV29-1,-
TGTGCCAGCAGTTTGGGGGGTTTGAGGGCTGAAGCTTTCTTT,CASSLGGLRAEAFF,TRBJ1-1,-,TRBV28,-
TGTGCCAGCAGCTCGTACAGGGCTACCGGGGAGCTGTTTTTT,CASSSYRATGELFF,TRBJ2-2,-,TRBV5-4,-
TGTGCCAGCTCACCACTTAGGACAGAGAACAATCAGCCCCAGCATTTT,CASSPLRTENNQPQHF,TRBJ1-5,-,TRBV18,-
TGTGCCAGCAGCCAACCAGGGCAGGGCTACGAGCAGTACTTC,CASSQPGQGYEQYF,TRBJ2-7,few,TRBV4-2,-
TGTGCCAGTAGTTGGGACAGGGGGCGCAATGGCTACACCTTC,CASSWDRGRNGYTF,TRBJ1-2,-,TRBV19,TRBD1
TGTGCCAGCATGGCACAGATGAACACCGGGGAGCTGTTTTTT,CASMAQMNTGELFF,TRBJ2-2,-,TRBV19,-
TGTGCCAGCAGTCCCAGCCGGGACAGGGGGTACGAGCAGTACTTC,CASSPSRDRGYEQYF,TRBJ2-7,-,TRBV28,TRBD1
TGTGCCAGCAGTTTCCGAAGCAGGACTAGCAATCAGCCCCAGCATTTT,CASSFRSRTSNQPQHF,TRBJ1-5,-,TRBV28,-
TGTGCCAGCAGACCCCCTCTAGCGGGGGTAGATACGCAGTATTTT,CASRPPLAGVDTQYF,TRBJ2-3,-,TRBV6-5,TRBD2